The rows below give T cell receptor beta chains drawn from one sample of a study of radiation and T cells in renal cell carcinoma. The repertoire was sequenced with immunoSEQ multiplex PCR; TCRdb's copy has only in-frame clones and lacks some. The table records about 24,000 clones, 55% to 75% of them present only once. The sample was tumor tissue, taken from a patient whose treatment was nephrectomy without radiotherapy. These receptors came from a man in his forties with renal cell carcinoma. Each CDR3 is given with its conserved first and last residue. A D gene is named only where the DNA matches it firmly. Some rows mark clone size as missing; the rest say once, few, many or name a class of expanded clone.

j_call: TRBJ1-1; v_call: TRBV6-5; d_call: -; clone_size: -; cdr3_length: 15; cdr3_nt: TGTGCCAGCAGTTACTCCCGGCAGAGGAACACTGAAGCTTTCTTT; cdr3_aa: CASSYSRQRNTEAFF
j_call: TRBJ2-1; v_call: TRBV6-1; d_call: TRBD2; clone_size: -; cdr3_length: 14; cdr3_nt: TGTGCCAGCAGCCACTTTAGCGGGAGGGATGAGCAGTTCTTC; cdr3_aa: CASSHFSGRDEQFF
j_call: TRBJ2-1; v_call: TRBV27; d_call: TRBD2; clone_size: -; cdr3_length: 16; cdr3_nt: TGTGCCAGCAGTCCCCTGGGCGCGGGAGAGAGGAATGAGCAGTTCTTC; cdr3_aa: CASSPLGAGERNEQFF
j_call: TRBJ1-1; v_call: TRBV7-9; d_call: -; clone_size: -; cdr3_length: 14; cdr3_nt: TGTGCCAGCAGTCCCGGACGGTTGAACACTGAAGCTTTCTTT; cdr3_aa: CASSPGRLNTEAFF
j_call: TRBJ2-5; v_call: TRBV29-1; d_call: TRBD2; clone_size: -; cdr3_length: 14; cdr3_nt: TGCAGCGTTGAAGCGCGGGAGGGTGTGGAGACCCAGTACTTC; cdr3_aa: CSVEAREGVETQYF
j_call: TRBJ1-2; v_call: TRBV6-1; d_call: TRBD1; clone_size: -; cdr3_length: 14; cdr3_nt: TGTGCCAGCGAAATCCAGACAGGGGCCGGTGGCTACACCTTC; cdr3_aa: CASEIQTGAGGYTF
j_call: TRBJ2-7; v_call: TRBV28; d_call: -; clone_size: -; cdr3_length: 14; cdr3_nt: TGTGCCAGTAGACGCCTGCTCGCCCCGTACGAGCAGTACTTC; cdr3_aa: CASRRLLAPYEQYF
j_call: TRBJ1-5; v_call: TRBV7-9; d_call: -; clone_size: few; cdr3_length: 14; cdr3_nt: TGTGCCAGCAGCTTTTTGGGGGCCAATCAGCCCCAGCATTTT; cdr3_aa: CASSFLGANQPQHF
j_call: TRBJ2-3; v_call: TRBV2; d_call: TRBD2; clone_size: -; cdr3_length: 16; cdr3_nt: TGTGCCAGCAGGTACCTTACTAGCGGTAGCACAGATACGCAGTATTTT; cdr3_aa: CASRYLTSGSTDTQYF
j_call: TRBJ2-3; v_call: TRBV19; d_call: -; clone_size: -; cdr3_length: 14; cdr3_nt: TGTGCCAGTAGTATAGGACAGGGCACAGATACGCAGTATTTT; cdr3_aa: CASSIGQGTDTQYF
j_call: TRBJ1-2; v_call: TRBV11-2; d_call: -; clone_size: few; cdr3_length: 15; cdr3_nt: TGTGCCAGCAGCTTAGAGTCGGGGCACCAGTATGGCTACACCTTC; cdr3_aa: CASSLESGHQYGYTF
j_call: TRBJ1-2; v_call: TRBV27; d_call: -; clone_size: once; cdr3_length: 13; cdr3_nt: TGTGCCAGCTCCGAGGCGGGGAACTATGGCTACACCTTC; cdr3_aa: CASSEAGNYGYTF